Below, 10 T cell receptor beta chains from the same sample are listed, as sequenced in a study of identical twins. In TCRdb, the 5' RACE reads were re-called with MiXCR into one record per CDR3 protein. The sample lists fewer than 250,000 distinct CDR3 sequences; about 7.5% were seen once. The same sample was also used in a study of yellow fever vaccine responses in identical twins.

What was sequenced was memory (CD45RO+) T cells sorted from blood. The receptor source for this set is a woman younger than 35 in good health.

The rearrangement joins TRBV5-1 to TRBJ2-2, with D perhaps TRBD2 (6 bases). Trimming took off 0 bases at V and 4 bases at J, with 10 bases between the two ends. This CDR3 has 15 residues. Germline loops: CDR1 SGHRS, CDR2 YFSETQ. DNA for the CDR3: TGCGCCAGCAGCTTGGGAAGGGGAGGCACCGGGGAGCTGTTTTTT. This encodes CASSLGRGGTGELFF.

This clonotype was picked up a small number of times. The chain uses TRBV5-1 and TRBJ2-5, with 8 positions matching TRBD2. The J segment lost 4 bases and the V segment lost 4 bases, leaving 12 bases of the junction unmatched. The CDR3 has 16 amino acids. CDR1 and CDR2 (germline): SGHRS, YFSETQ. Written as DNA, the CDR3 is TGCGCCAGCAGCCGGACTATCTTGGCGGGGGGAGAGACCCAGTACTTC. Its translation: CASSRTILAGGETQYF.

This clonotype has ten or more counts. This chain uses TRBV12-3 or TRBV12-4 with TRBJ2-7; 8 nucleotides align to TRBD2. V shed 6 bases and J 0 bases; nucleotides not matched to a gene: 4. The CDR3 sequence is 14 residues long. CDR3 DNA: TGTGCCAGCAGGATAGCGGGAAGCTCCTACGAGCAGTACTTC. It codes for CASRIAGSSYEQYF.

This clonotype showed up just a few times. The rearrangement joins TRBV4-2 to TRBJ1-3, with D hard to call. This CDR3 spans 16 amino acids. V was pared by 3 bases and J by 0 bases, with 12 bases between. Per germline, CDR1 LGHNA and CDR2 YNFKEQ. CDR3 in DNA: TGTGCCAGCAGCCATCCGGACGGTAACTCTGGAAACACCATATATTTT. Its translation: CASSHPDGNSGNTIYF.

This clonotype occurred once. The junction differs from germline at one of its ends, possibly a read error. This sequence joins TRBV24-1 and TRBJ1-2; D gene ambiguous. The germline V gene encodes CDR1 KGHDR and CDR2 SFDVKD. CDR3 length: 13 amino acids. Here the CDR3 DNA reads TGTGCCATCAGTGATTTTTTTGGGAGGGGCTACACCTTC. As protein: CAISDFFGRGYTF.

J is TRBJ2-3 and V is TRBV28, with TRBD2 matching over 10 bases. Per the germline V gene, CDR1 is MDHEN and CDR2 is SYDVKM. After removal of 2 bases from V and 4 bases from J, the junction contained 3 bases not matched to a gene. This CDR3 has 15 residues. CDR3 loop: CASSLQAGGADTQYF. CDR3 DNA: TGTGCCAGCAGTTTACAAGCGGGAGGGGCAGATACGCAGTATTTT.

This clonotype was observed a few times. This rearrangement joins TRBV15 to TRBJ2-1, with 8 bases matching TRBD2. The CDR3 is 13 residues long. Trimming at V came to 8 bases and at J to 7 bases, leaving 7 bases not matched to a gene. CDR1 is LNHNV, CDR2 YYDKDF, per germline (reference sequence). CDR3 loop: CATSGGAGNEQFF. Written as DNA, the CDR3 is TGTGCCACCTCGGGGGGGGCGGGGAATGAGCAGTTCTTC.

This clonotype showed up just a few times. The chain joins TRBV7-3 to TRBJ2-1, with 12 nucleotides matching TRBD2. Germline-derived CDR1 and CDR2 are SGHTA and FQGTGA. Unmatched junction bases numbered 9, after V lost 5 bases and J lost 4 bases. The CDR3 has 17 amino acids. Written as DNA, the CDR3 is TGTGCCAGCAGCCCCCCAACTAGCGGGGGGCCTTACAATGAGCAGTTCTTC. Its protein is CASSPPTSGGPYNEQFF.

This clonotype has more than one count but fewer than ten. The V call is TRBV3-1, the J call TRBJ2-3, with 10 nucleotides matching TRBD1. Per the germline V gene, CDR1 is LGHDT and CDR2 is YNNKEL (reference sequence). Losses at the gene ends were 5 bases for V and 3 bases for J; bases not matched to a gene: 11. The CDR3 runs 17 residues. In nucleotides, the CDR3 is TGTGCCAGCAGCGGCCGGGACAGGGGATATCAAACAGATACGCAGTATTTT. Its protein product is CASSGRDRGYQTDTQYF.

This clonotype was observed a few times. J is TRBJ2-7 and V is TRBV5-4; 9 nucleotides agree with TRBD2. The length of the CDR3 is 14 residues. Germline CDR1 reads SGHNT; CDR2 reads YYREEE (reference sequence). V was pared by 4 bases and J by 0 bases, with 2 bases of the junction left unmatched. The CDR3 spells CASSQTSGSYEQYF. In DNA, the CDR3 is TGTGCCAGCAGCCAGACTAGCGGCTCCTACGAGCAGTACTTC.